The 32 T cell receptor beta chains in this list originate from one sample, sequenced in a study of OX40 agonist ivuxolimab in advanced cancers. The method was immunoSEQ multiplex PCR; TCRdb's version includes in-frame clones alone and lacks a portion of them. The data contain fewer than 90,000 clones, approximately 90% of them singletons. The material was CD4+ or CD8+ T cells sorted from blood, obtained in a trial of the OX40 agonist ivuxolimab. These TCRs come from an adult with an advanced solid tumor such as melanoma, head and neck, liver or kidney cancer.

This clone was seen ten or more times. J is TRBJ1-2 and V is TRBV6-1; the D is unclear. There are 11 residues in the CDR3. V was pared by 7 bases and J by 3 bases, with 6 bases between. Germline V CDR1 and CDR2: MNHNS, SASEGT. Written as DNA, the CDR3 is TGTGCCAGCATGAGGGACTATGGCTACACCTTC. The encoded protein is CASMRDYGYTF.

This rearrangement joins TRBV27 to TRBJ2-7, with D perhaps matching TRBD1 (7 bases). The CDR3 is 18 residues long. V was clipped by 1 base and J by 3 bases, with 22 bases between them. The germline CDR1 and CDR2 sequences are MNHEY and SMNVEV (reference sequence). CDR3 region: CASSLFLGGGASLYEQYF. The DNA of the CDR3 is TGTGCCAGCAGTTTATTTCTCGGAGGGGGCGCCTCTCTCTACGAGCAGTACTTC.

This clone was detected once. The V and J genes are TRBV18 and TRBJ2-1; 8 bases are shared with TRBD1. The CDR3 covers 14 residues. CDR1 and CDR2 from the germline V gene are KGHSH and LQKENI. J gave up 6 bases and V 3 bases, and 4 bases lay outside the gene matches. The CDR3 loop reads CASSPGQDFNEQFF. In DNA form, the CDR3 reads TGTGCCAGCTCACCGGGACAGGACTTCAATGAGCAGTTCTTC.

The chain is built from TRBV7-9 and TRBJ2-5, with 7 positions matching TRBD1. The CDR3 runs to 14 residues. The J segment lost 5 bases and the V segment lost 5 bases, leaving 8 bases of the junction unmatched. The V gene's germline CDR1 is SEHNR and CDR2 FQNEAQ (reference sequence). CDR3 in amino acids: CASSPTGAGETQYF. The CDR3 DNA sequence: TGTGCCAGCAGCCCCACAGGGGCTGGTGAGACCCAGTACTTC.

This clone was found a few times. The chain is built from TRBV30 and TRBJ2-1, with 13 bases lining up with TRBD2. Germline V gene lookup returns CDR1 GTSNPN and CDR2 SVGIG (reference sequence). This CDR3 has 16 residues. V lost 2 bases to trimming and J lost 5 bases; unmatched junction nucleotides: 6. CDR3 region: CAWSTRGLAGHNEQFF. CDR3 DNA: TGTGCCTGGAGTACCCGGGGACTAGCGGGACACAATGAGCAGTTCTTC.

Comments on this clone: As the CDR3 is not closed by the conserved phenylalanine or tryptophan, this likely results from a read error. Because the CDR3's place on the DNA is in doubt, the DNA is left out and the CDR3 is given as listed by TCRdb. The rearrangement joins TRBV18 to TRBJ2-7; the DNA was not used to check the table's D call, TRBD2. Germline loops: CDR1 KGHSH, CDR2 LQKENI. Both ends counted, the CDR3 spans 11 residues. The CDR3 loop is CASSPRAGGQD.

The V gene is TRBV5-1, the J gene TRBJ1-1, with D perhaps TRBD1 (6 bases). CDR3 length equals 15 residues. Germline CDR1 reads SGHRS; CDR2 reads YFSETQ. V dropped 4 bases and J dropped 1 base, with 14 bases sitting between them. The CDR3 is CASSPGDRTNTEAFF. CDR3 coding DNA: TGCGCCAGCAGCCCAGGGGACCGCACGAACACTGAAGCTTTCTTT.

J is TRBJ2-5 and V is TRBV6-1; either TRBD1 or TRBD2 may fit D (5 bases each). Germline lookup yields CDR1 MNHNS and CDR2 SASEGT. V gave up 5 bases and J gave up 5 bases, with 12 bases separating them. The CDR3 contains 13 residues. The CDR3 spells CASSRGWGETQYF. The CDR3 bases are TGTGCCAGCAGTAGGGGTTGGGGGGAGACCCAGTACTTC.

The chain uses TRBV19 and TRBJ2-1; 8 positions match TRBD1. The CDR3 length is 14 residues. CDR1 and CDR2 from the germline V gene are LNHDA and SQIVND (reference sequence). V lost 6 bases, J lost 3 bases, and 4 bases stayed unmatched. The CDR3 here is CASRSGQGYNEQFF. The CDR3 coding sequence is TGTGCCAGTAGATCAGGACAGGGCTACAATGAGCAGTTCTTC.

The V and J genes are TRBV7-2 and TRBJ2-5; TRBD1 might be the D (5 bases). Germline CDR1 is SGHTA and CDR2 is FQGNSA. This CDR3 is 14 amino acids long. Trimming pared 2 bases from V and 7 bases from J, leaving 14 bases between. Here the CDR3 reads CASSLTGPASTQYF. Here the CDR3 DNA reads TGTGCCAGCAGCTTAACAGGTCCGGCGTCGACCCAGTACTTC.

In this sample, this clone turned up once. This rearrangement joins TRBV29-1 to TRBJ1-1, with 9 nucleotides matching TRBD1. V dropped 6 bases and J dropped 5; count of bases not matched to a gene: 7. The CDR3 has 13 amino acids. In germline, CDR1 is SQVTM, CDR2 ANQGSEA. Here the CDR3 reads CSVKGQGGTEAFF. The CDR3 coding sequence is TGCAGCGTGAAGGGACAGGGTGGAACTGAAGCTTTCTTT.

V is TRBV10-1 and J is TRBJ2-5, with D tentatively TRBD1 (5 bases). V lost 0 bases and J lost 2, with 7 bases in between. Germline V gives CDR1 WNHNN, CDR2 SYGVQD (reference sequence). This CDR3 contains 14 residues. CDR3 amino acids: CASSESGRQETQYF. DNA of the CDR3: TGCGCCAGCAGTGAGTCGGGGCGTCAAGAGACCCAGTACTTC.

The rearrangement uses TRBV11-2 and TRBJ2-4, with 7 bases matching TRBD1. The CDR3 extends over 14 amino acids. Germline CDR1 reads SGHAT; CDR2 reads FQNNGV. V lost 4 bases and J lost 6; bases outside the gene matches: 6. CDR3 protein: CASSSTGTANIQYF. As DNA, the CDR3 is TGTGCCAGCAGCTCAACCGGGACAGCAAACATTCAGTACTTC. The full variable domain, rest sourced from reference TRBV11-2 and TRBJ2-4, is EAGVAQSPRYKIIEKRQSVAFWCNPISGHATLYWYQQILGQGPKLLIQFQNNGVVDDSQLPKDRFSAERLKGVDSTLKIQPAKLEDSAVYLCASSSTGTANIQYFGAGTRLSVL.

This sequence joins TRBV5-5 and TRBJ2-2; D uncertain. The CDR3 is made up of 14 amino acids. Germline V gene data show CDR1 as SGHKS and CDR2 as YYEKEE (reference sequence). The V gene lost 3 bases and the J gene lost 4 bases, with 10 bases spanning the gap. The CDR3 loop is CASSYPTGTGELFF. CDR3 in DNA: TGTGCCAGCAGCTACCCCACGGGCACCGGGGAGCTGTTTTTT.

J is TRBJ2-5 and V is TRBV19; 7 nucleotides match TRBD1. Germline loops: CDR1 LNHDA, CDR2 SQIVND (reference sequence). The CDR3 covers 11 residues. With V trimmed by 10 bases and J by 1 base, 0 bases remained unmatched. This CDR3 is CATGGQETQYF. Written as DNA, the CDR3 is TGTGCCACAGGGGGCCAAGAGACCCAGTACTTC.

This clone appeared once. The rearrangement uses TRBV15 and TRBJ2-5; TRBD1 agrees at 9 bases. Trimming at V came to 9 bases and at J to 0 bases, leaving 8 bases not matched to a gene. Germline CDR1 and CDR2: LNHNV and YYDKDF (reference sequence). This CDR3 comprises 15 residues. The CDR3 region is CATTTGQGYQETQYF. CDR3 DNA sequence: TGTGCCACTACAACGGGACAGGGATACCAAGAGACCCAGTACTTC.

This rearrangement joins TRBV6-5 to TRBJ2-2; tentative D call: TRBD2 (5 bases). The CDR3 has 14 amino acids. CDR1 and CDR2 from the germline V gene are MNHEY and SVGAGI. The ends were cut back, 10 bases at V and 4 bases at J, with 16 bases in the middle. The chain's CDR3 is CATREGQFTGELFF. CDR3 in DNA: TGTGCCACCCGGGAAGGGCAATTCACCGGGGAGCTGTTTTTT.

This chain connects TRBV14 to TRBJ2-7; no clear D gene. V lost 1 base and J 2 bases, leaving 9 bases between the germline ends. Germline V gene lookup returns CDR1 SGHDN and CDR2 FVKESK. The length of the CDR3 is 14 residues. In DNA form, the CDR3 reads TGTGCCAGCAGCCAAGGTTTAGTGACCTACGAGCAGTACTTC. Encoded protein: CASSQGLVTYEQYF. Drawing the rest from reference TRBV14 and TRBJ2-7, the complete variable domain is EAGVTQFPSHSVIEKGQTVTLRCDPISGHDNLYWYRRVMGKEIKFLLHFVKESKQDESGMPNNRFLAERTGGTYSTLKVQPAELEDSGVYFCASSQGLVTYEQYFGPGTRLTVT.

The chain recombines TRBV6-6 with TRBJ1-2; 9 bases map to TRBD1. The V gene's germline CDR1 is MNHNY and CDR2 SVGAGI (reference sequence). There are 15 residues in the CDR3. V lost 7 bases and J lost 9; bases outside the gene matches: 15. The CDR3 region is CASNQHMGQGGSYTF. The CDR3 nucleotides are TGTGCCAGCAACCAACACATGGGACAGGGAGGGAGCTACACCTTC.

CDR3 DNA sequence: TGTGCCAGCAGCAAAGTGGGAGGGCCCGGGGAGCTGTTTTTT. Its protein product is CASSKVGGPGELFF. This chain uses TRBV7-2 with TRBJ2-2; 7 bases map to TRBD2. V lost 5 bases and J lost 6; bases outside the gene matches: 6. The CDR3 is made up of 14 amino acids. Looked up from germline, CDR1 is SGHTA and CDR2 is FQGNSA.

This sequence joins TRBV30 and TRBJ2-1; 12 nucleotides line up with TRBD2. The CDR3 runs 15 residues. CDR1 and CDR2 from the germline V gene are GTSNPN and SVGIG (reference sequence). After removal of 5 bases from V and 6 bases from J, the junction contained 8 bases not matched to a gene. CDR3: CAWHYSGLAGNEQFF. The DNA of the CDR3 is TGTGCCTGGCACTACTCGGGACTAGCGGGCAATGAGCAGTTCTTC.

V gene TRBV5-5 combines with J gene TRBJ2-3; 8 nucleotides align to TRBD2. The CDR3 runs 17 residues. J lost 2 bases, V lost 4 bases, and 12 bases had no gene match. Germline values: CDR1 SGHKS, CDR2 YYEKEE (reference sequence). CDR3 DNA sequence: TGTGCCAGCAGCCGTGGTGGTACTAGCGGATCCACAGATACGCAGTATTTT. This sequence encodes CASSRGGTSGSTDTQYF.

J is TRBJ2-1 and V is TRBV10-3; D is possibly TRBD2 (5 bases). The V end lost 8 bases, the J end lost 9 bases, and 17 bases lay between the germline ends. CDR3 size: 13 residues. Germline V lookup: CDR1 ENHRY, CDR2 SYGVKD. For the CDR3, the DNA is TGTGCCATCGCCCCGGGAATGGTCCGTGAGCAGTTCTTC. Encoded protein: CAIAPGMVREQFF.

The chain couples TRBV4-3 to TRBJ2-2, with 7 bases lining up with TRBD2. Germline V lookup: CDR1 LGHNA, CDR2 YSLEER. V lost 0 bases, J lost 4 bases, and 2 bases stayed unmatched. This CDR3 region has 15 residues. The CDR3 is CASSQDPSGTGELFF. For the CDR3, the DNA is TGCGCCAGCAGCCAAGATCCTAGCGGCACCGGGGAGCTGTTTTTT.

The chain is built from TRBV19 and TRBJ2-7; D may be TRBD1 (6 bases). The germline V and J ends were trimmed by 3 bases and 3 bases, with 12 bases remaining between them. Germline-derived CDR1 and CDR2 are LNHDA and SQIVND (reference sequence). The CDR3 runs 14 residues. The CDR3 DNA reads as TGTGCCAGTAGTATGGGACATACTGACTACGAGCAGTACTTC. It codes for CASSMGHTDYEQYF.

This clone was seen a single time. The chain links TRBV7-2 to TRBJ2-1; 10 nucleotides match TRBD1. The germline V gene has CDR1 SGHTA and CDR2 FQGNSA. The CDR3 length is 13 residues. V was clipped by 6 bases and J by 8 bases; unmatched bases: 4. CDR3: CASRMTGGHEQFF. The CDR3, as DNA: TGTGCCAGCAGGATGACAGGGGGCCATGAGCAGTTCTTC. Supplemented by reference TRBV7-2 and TRBJ2-1, the full variable domain reads GAGVSQSPSNKVTEKGKDVELRCDPISGHTALYWYRQSLGQGLEFLIYFQGNSAPDKSGLPSDRFSAERTGGSVSTLTIQRTQQEDSAVYLCASRMTGGHEQFFGPGTRLTVL.

This clone showed up just once. CDR3 region: CASSLSGGRADEQFF. The CDR3 DNA is TGCGCCAGCAGCTTGTCGGGCGGGAGGGCCGATGAGCAGTTCTTC. This sequence joins TRBV5-1 and TRBJ2-1; TRBD2 matches 9 bases. V was clipped by 1 base and J by 8 bases; unmatched bases: 7. The CDR3 contains 15 residues. Germline V lookup: CDR1 SGHRS, CDR2 YFSETQ.

The CDR3 protein is CASSEGQANYGYTF. The DNA for the CDR3 is TGTGCCAGCAGTGAGGGGCAAGCTAACTATGGCTACACCTTC. The chain recombines TRBV6-4 with TRBJ1-2; D is possibly TRBD1 (5 bases). This CDR3 is 14 amino acids long. V was shortened by 3 bases and J by 0 bases, with 8 bases between the two germline ends. Germline V gene sequence: CDR1 MRHNA, CDR2 SNTAGT.

This rearrangement joins TRBV5-5 to TRBJ2-7; 8 nucleotides agree with TRBD1. This CDR3 has 14 amino acids. Looked up from germline, CDR1 is SGHKS and CDR2 is YYEKEE (reference sequence). Trimming at V came to 4 bases and at J to 7 bases, leaving 10 bases not matched to a gene. CDR3 sequence: CASSTGTGGLEQYF. CDR3 DNA: TGTGCCAGCAGCACCGGGACAGGTGGCCTAGAGCAGTACTTC.

The chain joins TRBV27 to TRBJ2-1; TRBD2 matches at 10 bases. The CDR3 covers 17 residues. The germline V gene has CDR1 MNHEY and CDR2 SMNVEV (reference sequence). Trimming took 3 bases from V and 6 from J; bases not matched to a gene: 11. Here the CDR3 reads CASSLLGSGRAVNEQFF. In nucleotides, the CDR3 is TGTGCCAGCAGTTTGCTGGGGAGCGGGAGGGCCGTCAATGAGCAGTTCTTC.

This clone was counted a single time. The genes are TRBV6-5 and TRBJ2-7; D might be TRBD2 (6 bases). Germline values: CDR1 MNHEY, CDR2 SVGAGI. The CDR3 runs to 12 residues. V dropped 6 bases and J dropped 7 bases, with 13 bases sitting between them. CDR3 protein: CASRLLGGEQYF. In DNA form, the CDR3 reads TGTGCCAGCAGGCTACTAGGAGGGGAGCAGTACTTC.

This clone was detected only a few times. The chain couples TRBV2 to TRBJ1-5; D is undetermined. The germline CDR1 and CDR2 sequences are SNHLY and FYNNEI. The V gene lost 3 bases and the J gene lost 0 bases, with 9 bases spanning the gap. The CDR3 totals 15 residues. CDR3 sequence reads: CASSENPNSNQPQHF. In DNA, the CDR3 is TGTGCCAGCAGTGAGAATCCGAATAGCAATCAGCCCCAGCATTTT. Using reference TRBV2 and TRBJ1-5 for the parts outside the CDR3, the full variable domain is EPEVTQTPSHQVTQMGQEVILRCVPISNHLYFYWYRQILGQKVEFLVSFYNNEISEKSEIFDDQFSVERPDGSNFTLKIRSTKLEDSAMYFCASSENPNSNQPQHFGDGTRLSIL.